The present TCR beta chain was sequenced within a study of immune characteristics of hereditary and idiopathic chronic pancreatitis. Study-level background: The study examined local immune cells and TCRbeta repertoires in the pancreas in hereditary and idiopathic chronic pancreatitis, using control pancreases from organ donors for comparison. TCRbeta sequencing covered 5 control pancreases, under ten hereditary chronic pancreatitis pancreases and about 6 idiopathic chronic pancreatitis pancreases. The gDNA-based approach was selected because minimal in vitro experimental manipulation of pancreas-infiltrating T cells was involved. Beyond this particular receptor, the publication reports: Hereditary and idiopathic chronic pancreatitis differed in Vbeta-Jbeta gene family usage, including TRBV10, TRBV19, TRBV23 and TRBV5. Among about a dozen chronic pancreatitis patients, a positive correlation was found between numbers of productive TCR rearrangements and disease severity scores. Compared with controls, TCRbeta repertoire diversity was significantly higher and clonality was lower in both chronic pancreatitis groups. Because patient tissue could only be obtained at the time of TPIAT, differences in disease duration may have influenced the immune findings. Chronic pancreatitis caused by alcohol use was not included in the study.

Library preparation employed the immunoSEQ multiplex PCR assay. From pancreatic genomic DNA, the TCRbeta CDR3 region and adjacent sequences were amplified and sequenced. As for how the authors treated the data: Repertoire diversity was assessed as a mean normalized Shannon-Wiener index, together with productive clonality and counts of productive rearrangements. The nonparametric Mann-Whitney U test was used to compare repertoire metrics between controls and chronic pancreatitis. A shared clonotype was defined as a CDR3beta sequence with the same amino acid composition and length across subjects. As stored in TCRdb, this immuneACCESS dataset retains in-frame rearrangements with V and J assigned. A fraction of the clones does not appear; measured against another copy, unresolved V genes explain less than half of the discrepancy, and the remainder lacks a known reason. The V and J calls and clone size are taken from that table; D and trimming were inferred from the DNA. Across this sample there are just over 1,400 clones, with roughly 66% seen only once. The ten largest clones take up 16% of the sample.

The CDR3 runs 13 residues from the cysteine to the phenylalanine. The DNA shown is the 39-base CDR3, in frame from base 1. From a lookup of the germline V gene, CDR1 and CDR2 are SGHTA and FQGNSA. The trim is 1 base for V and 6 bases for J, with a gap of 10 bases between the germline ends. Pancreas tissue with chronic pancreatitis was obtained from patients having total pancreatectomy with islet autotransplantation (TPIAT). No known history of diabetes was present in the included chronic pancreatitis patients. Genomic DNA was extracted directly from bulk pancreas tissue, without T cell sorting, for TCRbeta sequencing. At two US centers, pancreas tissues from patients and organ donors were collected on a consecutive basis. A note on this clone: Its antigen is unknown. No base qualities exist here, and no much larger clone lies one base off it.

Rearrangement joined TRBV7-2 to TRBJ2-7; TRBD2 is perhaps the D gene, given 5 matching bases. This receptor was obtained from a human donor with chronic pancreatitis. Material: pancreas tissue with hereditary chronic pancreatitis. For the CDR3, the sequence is CASSLEDGVEQYF. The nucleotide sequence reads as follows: TGTGCCAGCAGCTTAGAGGACGGGGTCGAGCAGTACTTC.